Detailed here is one T cell receptor beta chain. The antigen it recognizes is unknown. No much larger clone is present one base from it, and per-base qualities are unavailable. Collaborating institutions collected whole blood in K2EDTA tubes following their own protocols. For TCRbeta analysis, collaborators shipped samples in one of three forms: frozen whole blood, isolated PBMCs, or DNA extracted from either of those sample types. The immunoSEQ Assay, a bias-controlled multiplex PCR, was used to amplify TCRbeta CDR3 regions from genomic DNA. In the original analysis: Nucleated cell counts per sample were estimated from amplification of reference gene primers within the assay. To quantify the absolute abundance of each unique TCRbeta CDR3 rearrangement, sequence reads were collapsed and filtered. For each sample, productive Simpson clonality was calculated as the square root of Simpson's diversity index across productive rearrangements. TCRdb re-hosts the immuneACCESS table, in-frame sequences only. Its copies lack some clones; in the studies checked, an unresolved V gene accounts for under half of them, and the cause for the rest is not known. For V, J and clone size, that table is used; D and trimming come from the DNA. This sample lists about 240,000 clones; about four fifths were detected once. In total, the top ten clones hold roughly 9.6% of the sample.

Including cysteine and phenylalanine, the CDR3 has 13 amino acids. The retained sequence is limited to the CDR3, 39 bases, with the frame set at the first base. CDR1 MDHEN and CDR2 SYDVKM were looked up in the germline V gene. Deletion took 6 bases off V and 0 bases off J, with a span of 7 bases between the germline ends. The record originates from a study of blood T cell repertoires in COVID-19 (dated by TCRdb to the early 2020s). Context from the whole study: The collaborator samples originated in the United States, Italy and Spain and spanned the acute and convalescent phases of COVID-19. The material from the prospective study consisted of cDNA or gDNA derived from T cells, B-cell-depleted T cells, or PBMCs. Subjects who had been exposed to COVID-19, were actively infected with it, or had recovered from it provided the deeply sampled blood TCRbeta repertoires that made up the dataset. A freely available public database, intended as a resource for researchers studying the immune response to SARS-CoV-2, is where the repertoires were released. Samples were obtained from the ongoing ImmuneRACE study (first 160 participants) and from about 1,300 subjects provided by 6 global collaborators. The sample metadata nearly always contained a de-identified subject ID, COVID-19 status, age in years and sex. Where available, HLA class I and class II types were obtained from metadata supplied by the sample provider rather than from assay-based typing. Paper-wide results and their limitations: How much clinical and demographic metadata was included differed by source and by participant, and the metadata was provided uncurated.

The chain uses TRBV28 and TRBJ2-3; the D gene is not confidently resolved. The sample comprised peripheral blood. The receptor was isolated from a woman at least 80 years old with acute or convalescent COVID-19. The nucleotide sequence is TGTGCCAGCAGCTCCGGGAGCACAGATACGCAGTATTTT. This gives the protein CASSSGSTDTQYF.